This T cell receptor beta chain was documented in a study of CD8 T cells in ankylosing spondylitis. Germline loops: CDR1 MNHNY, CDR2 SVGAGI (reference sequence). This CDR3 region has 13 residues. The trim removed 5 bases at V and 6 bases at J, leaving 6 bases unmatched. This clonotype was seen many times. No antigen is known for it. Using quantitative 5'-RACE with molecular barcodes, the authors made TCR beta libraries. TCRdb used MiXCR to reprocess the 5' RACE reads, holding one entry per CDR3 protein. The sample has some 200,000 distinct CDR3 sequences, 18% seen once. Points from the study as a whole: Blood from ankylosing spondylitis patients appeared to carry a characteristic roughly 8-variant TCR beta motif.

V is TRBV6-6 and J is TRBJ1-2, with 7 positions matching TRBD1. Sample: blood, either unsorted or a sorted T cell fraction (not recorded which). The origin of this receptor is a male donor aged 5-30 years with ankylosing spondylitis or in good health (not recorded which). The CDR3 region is CASSRQGVNGYTF. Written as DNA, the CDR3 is TGTGCCAGCAGTCGCCAGGGGGTGAATGGCTACACCTTC.